What follows is one TCR beta chain and its context. Its antigen remains undetermined. Per-base qualities were not stored, and no clone one base away is much larger. These data are taken from a study of cytomegalovirus exposure and HLA in healthy donors (dated by TCRdb to the late 2010s). With regard to the full study: According to an earlier analysis of several hundred of the donors, some 170 million T cells yielded 117 million unique TCR beta sequences and around 280 Gb of sequence data. Approximately 300 gigabases of sequencing data and 70 million to 95 million unique TCR sequences made up an early release that covered roughly 670 HLA-typed donors. Among the roughly 430 genotyped donors, approximately 81% belonged to the genetic ancestry cluster associated with self-reported Caucasian donors. The study was designed to test whether signatures of past pathogen exposure could be identified by cataloging public T cell receptors. The study used immunosequencing to profile the T cell repertoires of about 670 subjects and linked those repertoires to cytomegalovirus serostatus. Along with the approximately 620-subject first cohort, a separate validation cohort of around 120 different subjects was used. High-throughput TCR immunosequencing, statistical association of individual TCRs with disease status, and machine learning were combined to predict cytomegalovirus infection status. A later analysis re-analyzed previously published TCR beta repertoires from 600 to 850 donors and added high-resolution HLA genotyping to study TCR occurrence patterns. Rather than drawing on any new phenotypic data, the later analysis identified candidate immune exposures from TCR beta sequences and the way those sequences occurred across donors. An earlier analysis of 587 of the donors applied high-throughput TCR beta sequencing to assess whether each TCR beta V gene segment acted as functional or pseudogenic. Donor age, sex, ethnicity and CMV serostatus were compiled alongside the repertoire data. In a later genetic analysis, genome-wide SNP genotypes for about 55% of the roughly 700 donors were used, and that subset was treated as a discovery cohort. Every repertoire in the discovery cohort had been generated on one and the same sequencing platform. Both class I and class II loci were covered by HLA typing, at four-digit resolution. The number of typed donors differed by locus: about 620-630 for A, B, C, DRB1 and DQB1; some 500 for DQA1; about 600 for DPA1; and 450 to 480 for DPB1. Roughly five DR-DQ haplotypes were handled as single units for association and clustering because linkage in the cohort was strong. Across approximately 400 genotyped donors of the cohort, an average of 235,054 unique TCR beta nucleotide sequences per donor were sequenced, and roughly 17% of those sequences were non-productive. The investigation overall reported the following: A later genetic analysis associated a missense DCLRE1C variant with V-gene and J-gene trimming of TCR beta chains, and an independent cohort replicated the association. In a later analysis, most CMV-associated TCR beta chains were found to appear HLA-restricted, with HLA associations seemingly driven largely by CMV exposure. Compared with equally common non-associated chains, HLA-associated TCR beta chains in a later analysis were more clonally expanded and had lower generation probabilities. A later analysis reported that several top co-occurrence clusters appeared linked to parvovirus B19, influenza, CMV and Epstein-Barr virus. Most TCR sequences were observed very rarely across donors, whereas some public TCRs were present in many individuals. Because counts were too low, seventeen rarely observed V segments, including chromosome 9 orphons, were excluded from the earlier analysis of 587 of the donors. A further reported finding was that TCR beta sequences accurately predicted the HLA-A and HLA-B alleles for most subjects in the first cohort. In a later analysis, the rate of TCR association differed among HLA loci, with DRB1 alleles having the most associated TCRs and HLA-C alleles having the fewest. A later analysis associated 15,000 or so TCR beta sequences with specific HLA alleles at a false discovery rate of 0.05. The study listed 150 to 200 TCR beta chains as associated with cytomegalovirus. Because HLA typing was unavailable for some donors at each locus, only the typed subset was used in association tests. According to the authors, the approach could potentially be generalized to other disease states and immunological phenotypes. A later genetic analysis reported fewer N-insertions in productive TCRs among donors in an Asian-associated ancestry cluster than the roughly 700-donor mean. Some IMGT-functional V segments, including TRBV6-2 and TRBV6-3, could not be distinguished by the 87-base-pair reads and were therefore excluded. In vitro tests confirmed that three of the cytomegalovirus-associated TCR beta chains recognize cytomegalovirus antigens. Sequencing depth was assumed to be roughly uniform across donors in the presence/absence analyses, though that assumption may not hold. A group of highly shared sequence variants was considered likely to be a technical artifact of the sequencing pipeline. The only immune exposure information available for the cohort was CMV serostatus. An earlier analysis of some 560 of the donors showed that most TCR beta V segments appeared in productive rearrangements either about 90% or about 30% of the time, which broadly matched IMGT annotations. This cohort had only TCR beta chains sequenced, and the lack of alpha or paired-chain data limited which features could be detected. The classifier was reported to diagnose cytomegalovirus status with high specificity and sensitivity in both the original cohort and the validation cohort. Linkage disequilibrium might explain the correlated functional status among segregating V segments, but an unknown experimental factor could not be excluded. When HLA alleles, especially DR and DQ, strongly co-occurred, TCR associations were difficult to assign to individual alleles.

The library relied on the immunoSEQ multiplex PCR assay. For the multiplex PCR, a mixture combining 60 forward primers for TCR Vbeta segments and 13 reverse primers for TCR Jbeta segments was used. The CDR3 region of rearranged TCR beta genes was amplified from genomic DNA by a multiplex PCR assay. The Illumina HiSeq System was used to sequence the amplified TCR beta libraries as 87-base-pair reads. The source study handled its data this way. In a later analysis, tens of millions of unique TCR beta chains were counted across the 500 to 850 repertoires, and roughly 10 million of these chains were shared by at least two donors. Raw reads were error-corrected and collapsed into unique sequences with a nearest-neighbor algorithm that merged closely related sequences to remove PCR and sequencing errors. CDR3 sequences were aligned to IMGT reference sequences to assign V, D and J gene segments. For a sequence to be retained, at least a six-nucleotide match to both a V gene segment and a J gene segment was required. A rearrangement counted as productive if the CDR3 had no stop codons and remained in frame with V and J, and every other rearrangement counted as non-productive. Following IMGT convention, CDR3 was defined as the stretch from the second conserved V-encoded cysteine to the conserved J-encoded phenylalanine. Sequences without an unambiguous match to a single V gene segment were excluded from the earlier analysis of 587 of the donors. In an earlier analysis of several hundred of the donors, V segments were called functional above 56.7% productive rearrangements and were called segregating when the between-donor standard deviation exceeded 5%. A statistical classification framework was developed to diagnose cytomegalovirus status using the catalog of TCR beta chain sequences. V and J gene assignment, in a later analysis, came from comparing TCR nucleotide sequences with IMGT/GENE-DB human TR gene sequences. The TCRdist pipeline was used in a later analysis to assign CDR3 sequences and most-parsimonious VDJ recombination scenarios. In a later analysis, each TCR beta chain was defined by its CDR3 amino acid sequence together with its V-gene family, and reads lacking a unique V-gene family were excluded. A later analysis removed 500 to 600 highly shared, low-generation-probability nucleotide sequences to deal with suspected cross-contamination and a sequencing artifact. A later analysis calculated a clonal expansion index for each public chain from normalized within-repertoire ranks of inferred template counts. In a later analysis, generation probabilities were computed with a VDJ recombination model fitted to out-of-frame rearrangements, and the resulting probabilities were checked against IGoR. In a later analysis, hypergeometric tests were used to score TCR-TCR, TCR-HLA and TCR-CMV co-occurrence, with a repertoire-size bias correction applied to TCR pairs. To estimate false discovery rates, a later analysis permuted the HLA or CMV assignments 20 times. A later analysis grouped co-occurring TCRs with DBSCAN, adding TCRdist sequence similarity when clustering within HLA-allele-positive subsets. Co-occurrence clustering excluded repertoires with fewer than 30,000 or more than 120,000 public chains, plus five with anomalous nucleotide sharing. As stored in TCRdb, this immuneACCESS dataset retains in-frame rearrangements with V and J assigned. A fraction of the clones does not appear; measured against another copy, unresolved V genes explain less than half of the discrepancy, and the remainder lacks a known reason. D and trimming come from the DNA, and the V and J calls and clone size come from that table. Recorded for this sample are 150,000 to 180,000 clones; more than 75% of them occurred a single time. The ten largest make up about 8.3% of the sample.

The cohort consisted of approximately 690 healthy bone marrow donors. At the time of sampling, all cohort members were nominally healthy, though unrecorded immune exposures were likely present. The donor was CMV seropositive and belonged to the group of 270 or so seropositive cohort members. A peripheral blood sample was provided by each donor, and peripheral blood mononuclear cells were used for TCR beta sequencing. The Qiagen DNeasy Blood Extraction Kit was used to extract genomic DNA from the blood cell samples. Ends trimmed: V by 4 bases, J by 0 bases; bases unmatched to a gene: 2. The germline V gene provides CDR1 SGHTA and CDR2 FQGNSA. The CDR3 runs 15 residues from the cysteine to the phenylalanine. The kept DNA is CDR3 alone, 45 bases in frame from the first base.

This receptor was identified in a man under 40 in good health and CMV-seropositive. The chain is assembled from TRBV7-2 and TRBJ2-1; TRBD2 matches 8 bases in the middle. Sequencing was done on a sample of PBMCs. The nucleotides are TGTGCCAGCAGCTCTAGCGGGTTCTCCTACAATGAGCAGTTCTTC. It translates to CASSSSGFSYNEQFF.